A selection of T cell receptor beta chains follows, all from one sample in a study of CD8 T cells in ankylosing spondylitis. TCRdb called the 5' RACE reads again in MiXCR, with one record for every CDR3 protein. The data contain some 250,000 distinct CDR3 sequences, around 11% of them singletons. Sequenced input: blood, either unsorted or a sorted T cell fraction (not recorded which). The source is a male donor with ankylosing spondylitis or in good health (not recorded which). Both conserved end residues are part of each CDR3. A D gene is named only where the DNA matches it firmly. For some rows the clone size is stated as once, few or many, or as a class when expanded; others skip it.

>TRBV6-1|TRBJ2-1|TRBD2|18|many
CASSGGLAGGGRYNEQFF
TGTGCCAGCAGTGGTGGCCTAGCGGGAGGAGGTCGATACAATGAGCAGTTCTTC
>TRBV12-3/TRBV12-4|TRBJ2-1|TRBD2|12|many
CASRPGTTEQFF
TGTGCCAGCAGACCCGGGACTACTGAGCAGTTCTTC
>TRBV27|TRBJ1-2|TRBD1|14|few
CASSLQGAVGGYTF
TGTGCCAGCAGTCTCCAGGGGGCGGTCGGTGGCTACACCTTC
>TRBV10-3|TRBJ2-2|NA|14|many
CAASPHNAVGELFF
TGTGCCGCCTCCCCCCATAATGCGGTCGGGGAGCTGTTTTTT
>TRBV28|TRBJ2-7|NA|16|many
CASSFLVSTFPYEQYF
TGTGCCAGCAGTTTTCTGGTCTCCACCTTTCCTTACGAGCAGTACTTC
>TRBV5-1|TRBJ1-1|NA|12|few
CATHRSGPEAFF
TGCGCCACCCACCGTAGTGGCCCTGAAGCTTTCTTT
>TRBV7-9|TRBJ2-2|NA|14|many
CASSLGSDPGELFF
TGTGCCAGCAGCTTAGGAAGTGACCCTGGGGAGCTGTTTTTT
>TRBV7-8|TRBJ2-7|NA|15|few
CASSAQLGDTYEQYF
TGTGCCAGCAGCGCACAACTAGGCGACACCTACGAGCAGTACTTC
>TRBV5-1|TRBJ1-1|TRBD1|16|many
CASSPAGQGKNTEAFF
TGCGCCAGCAGCCCCGCAGGACAGGGGAAAAACACTGAAGCTTTCTTT
>TRBV5-1|TRBJ2-1|NA|12|many
CASSLWVNEQFF
TGCGCCAGCAGCTTGTGGGTGAATGAGCAGTTCTTC
>TRBV5-6|TRBJ2-2|TRBD2|15|many
CASSLSGGFTGELFF
TGTGCCAGCAGCTTGAGCGGGGGTTTTACCGGGGAGCTGTTTTTT
>TRBV18|TRBJ1-5|NA|13|NA
CASSPGLDQPQHF
TGTGCCAGCTCACCAGGGCTCGATCAGCCCCAGCATTTT
>TRBV28|TRBJ1-5|NA|13|NA
CASNLRQAVPQHF
TGTGCCAGCAACTTGAGACAGGCCGTTCCCCAGCATTTT
>TRBV6-5|TRBJ2-5|TRBD2|17|many
CASGLAGGRTTQETQYF
TGTGCCAGCGGTTTAGCGGGGGGCCGAACGACTCAAGAGACCCAGTACTTC
>TRBV3-1|TRBJ2-3|NA|14|NA
CASSHGENTDTQYF
TGTGCCAGCAGCCATGGGGAAAACACAGATACGCAGTATTTT
>TRBV7-8|TRBJ2-6|NA|12|many
CASNAGANVLTF
TGTGCCAGCAACGCTGGGGCCAACGTCCTGACTTTC
>TRBV5-6|TRBJ2-7|NA|15|many
CASSAFLDRNYEQYF
TGTGCCAGCAGCGCTTTCCTTGACAGGAACTACGAGCAGTACTTC
>TRBV12-3/TRBV12-4|TRBJ1-2|TRBD1|14|few
CASSSTGFNYGYTF
TGTGCCAGCAGTTCGACAGGGTTTAACTATGGCTACACCTTC
>TRBV20-1|TRBJ1-1|NA|16|many
CSARDQGNYMNTEAFF
TGCAGTGCTAGAGATCAAGGCAATTACATGAACACTGAAGCTTTCTTT
>TRBV2|TRBJ1-3|NA|16|few
CASSDPRTLEGNTIYF
TGTGCCAGCAGTGATCCCAGGACCCTTGAGGGAAACACCATATATTTT
>TRBV7-2|TRBJ2-1|NA|13|NA
CASSIVLYNEQFF
TGTGCCAGCAGCATCGTCTTGTACAATGAGCAGTTCTTC
>TRBV5-8|TRBJ2-7|TRBD1|15|many
CASSLGQGAAYEQYF
TGTGCCAGCAGCTTGGGACAGGGGGCGGCCTACGAGCAGTACTTC
>TRBV6-1|TRBJ1-2|TRBD1|13|many
CASSADRERGYTF
TGTGCCAGCAGCGCGGACAGGGAGCGTGGCTACACCTTC
>TRBV28|TRBJ2-7|TRBD1|13|few
CATERQGNGEQYF
TGTGCCACCGAAAGACAGGGTAACGGCGAGCAGTACTTC
>TRBV6-1|TRBJ2-3|TRBD2|15|NA
CASSKGLAGEDTQYF
TGTGCCAGCAGCAAGGGACTAGCGGGGGAAGATACGCAGTATTTT
>TRBV20-1|TRBJ2-7|TRBD2|14|many
CSAPGLAATYEQYF
TGCAGTGCCCCGGGACTAGCGGCTACCTACGAGCAGTACTTC
>TRBV7-6|TRBJ1-6|TRBD1|15|many
CASSAKGGFGSPLHF
TGTGCCAGCAGCGCGAAAGGGGGCTTCGGATCACCCCTCCACTTT
>TRBV7-2|TRBJ2-7|NA|16|NA
CASSLSSGPFSYEQYF
TGTGCCAGCAGCTTAAGTTCAGGGCCGTTCTCCTACGAGCAGTACTTC
>TRBV20-1|TRBJ2-7|NA|12|many
CSARTGYYEQYF
TGCAGTGCTAGGACGGGGTACTACGAGCAGTACTTC
>TRBV23-1|TRBJ2-7|NA|16|NA
CASSHPPDPPLHEQYF
TGCGCCAGCAGTCATCCTCCGGACCCTCCGCTTCACGAGCAGTACTTC
>TRBV9|TRBJ1-3|NA|15|many
CASSVAPTSGNTIYF
TGTGCCAGCAGCGTAGCTCCGACCTCTGGAAACACCATATATTTT
>TRBV6-5|TRBJ1-1|NA|15|many
CASSLAGTVNTEAFF
TGTGCCAGCAGTTTGGCCGGGACTGTGAACACTGAAGCTTTCTTT
>TRBV20-1|TRBJ2-3|TRBD1|16|NA
CSATSYDRVGTDTQYF
TGCAGTGCTACCAGCTACGACAGGGTGGGAACAGATACGCAGTATTTT
>TRBV28|TRBJ1-5|NA|15|many
CASSSMRGSNQPQHF
TGTGCCAGCAGTTCCATGAGAGGGAGTAATCAGCCCCAGCATTTT
>TRBV12-5|TRBJ2-5|NA|13|many
CASGMDTQETQYF
TGTGCTAGTGGTATGGACACACAAGAGACCCAGTACTTC
>TRBV5-5|TRBJ2-3|TRBD1|14|NA
CASDRTGIEDTQYF
TGTGCCAGCGACCGGACAGGGATTGAAGATACGCAGTATTTT
>TRBV6-4|TRBJ2-3|TRBD2|15|many
CASSDSRGGTDTQYF
TGTGCCAGCAGTGACTCGCGGGGGGGCACAGATACGCAGTATTTT
>TRBV19|TRBJ2-7|NA|13|few
CASSRAGSYEQYF
TGTGCCAGTAGCCGAGCAGGGAGCTACGAGCAGTACTTC
>TRBV10-3|TRBJ2-1|TRBD2|14|many
CAISESGGYREQFF
TGTGCCATCAGTGAGTCGGGAGGGTATCGTGAGCAGTTCTTC
>TRBV9|TRBJ2-7|TRBD1|16|many
CASSVAPGQGFYEQYF
TGTGCCAGCAGCGTAGCTCCGGGACAGGGGTTCTACGAGCAGTACTTC
>TRBV20-1|TRBJ1-1|NA|12|many
CSASGRVTEAFF
TGCAGTGCTAGTGGTCGGGTCACTGAAGCTTTCTTT
>TRBV7-9|TRBJ2-7|TRBD1|13|few
CASSSGQVHEQYF
TGTGCCAGCAGCTCCGGACAGGTCCACGAGCAGTACTTC
>TRBV12-3/TRBV12-4|TRBJ2-6|NA|15|once
CASSSGLAGANVLTF
TGTGCCAGCAGTTCGGGGCTTGCGGGGGCCAACGTCCTGACTTTC
>TRBV5-1|TRBJ2-1|NA|12|few
CASSLGLNEQFF
TGCGCCAGCAGCTTGGGACTTAATGAGCAGTTCTTC
>TRBV6-4|TRBJ2-5|NA|17|many
CASSGGDTRRKQETQYF
TGTGCCAGCAGTGGGGGGGACACCCGGAGAAAACAAGAGACCCAGTACTTC
>TRBV10-2|TRBJ2-1|TRBD1|16|NA
CASSDPSGQGDNEQFF
TGCGCCAGCAGCGATCCCTCGGGACAGGGGGACAATGAGCAGTTCTTC
>TRBV12-3/TRBV12-4|TRBJ1-6|NA|15|many
CASSLWQGSRSPLHF
TGTGCCAGCAGTTTGTGGCAAGGATCCAGGTCACCCCTCCACTTT
>TRBV24-1|TRBJ1-1|NA|11|NA
CAKRLATEAFF
TGTGCCAAAAGACTGGCCACTGAAGCTTTCTTT
>TRBV5-1|TRBJ1-5|NA|19|NA
CASSFSTFTGWEGNQPQHF
TGCGCCAGCAGCTTCTCAACTTTCACAGGTTGGGAGGGCAATCAGCCCCAGCATTTT
>TRBV15|TRBJ1-1|NA|13|many
CATSYGSNTEAFF
TGTGCCACCAGCTACGGGTCGAACACTGAAGCTTTCTTT